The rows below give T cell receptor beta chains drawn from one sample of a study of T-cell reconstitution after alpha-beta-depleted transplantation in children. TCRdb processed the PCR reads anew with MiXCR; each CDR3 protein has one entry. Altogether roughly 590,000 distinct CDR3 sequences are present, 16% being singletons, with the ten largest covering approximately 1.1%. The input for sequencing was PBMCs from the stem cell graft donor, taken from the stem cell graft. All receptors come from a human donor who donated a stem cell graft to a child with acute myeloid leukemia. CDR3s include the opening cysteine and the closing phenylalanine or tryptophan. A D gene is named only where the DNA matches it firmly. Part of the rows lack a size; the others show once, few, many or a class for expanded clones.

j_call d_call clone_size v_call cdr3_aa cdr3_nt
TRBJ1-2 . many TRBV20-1 CSANPRGGPYGYTF TGCAGTGCTAACCCTCGAGGGGGACCCTATGGCTACACCTTC
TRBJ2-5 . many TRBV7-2 CASSLGSLQETQYF TGTGCCAGCAGCTTGGGCAGTTTACAAGAGACCCAGTACTTC
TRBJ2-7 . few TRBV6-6 CATSGKTYEQYF TGTGCCACTTCTGGGAAGACCTACGAGCAGTACTTC
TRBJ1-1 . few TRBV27 CASSLRGSEAFF TGTGCCAGCAGTTTGAGGGGGAGTGAAGCTTTCTTT
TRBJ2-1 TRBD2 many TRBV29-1 CSVVATSGYNEQFF TGCAGCGTTGTCGCGACTAGCGGATACAATGAGCAGTTCTTC
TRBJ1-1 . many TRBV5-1 CASSLEINTEAFF TGCGCCAGCAGCTTGGAAATAAACACTGAAGCTTTCTTT
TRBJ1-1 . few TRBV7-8 CASSYRTALNTEAFF TGTGCCAGCAGCTACCGGACAGCTCTGAACACTGAAGCTTTCTTT
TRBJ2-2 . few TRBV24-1 CATSDPGTGYSADTGELFF TGTGCCACCAGTGATCCCGGGACCGGATATTCGGCGGACACCGGGGAGCTGTTTTTT
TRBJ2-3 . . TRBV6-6 CASGGFGADTQYF TGTGCCAGCGGCGGGTTTGGGGCAGATACGCAGTATTTT
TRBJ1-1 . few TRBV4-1 CASSQEMAGVNTEAFF TGCGCCAGCAGCCAAGAAATGGCAGGTGTGAACACTGAAGCTTTCTTT
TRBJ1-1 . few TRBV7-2 CASSSAGSRANTEAFF TGTGCCAGCAGTTCAGCTGGGAGTAGGGCCAACACTGAAGCTTTCTTT
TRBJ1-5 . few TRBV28 CASSLWAGEQPQHF TGTGCCAGCAGTTTGTGGGCAGGGGAGCAGCCCCAGCATTTT
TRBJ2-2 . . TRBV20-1 CSARIPGTGELFF TGCAGTGCTAGAATCCCGGGCACCGGGGAGCTGTTTTTT
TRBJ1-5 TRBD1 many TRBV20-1 CSALGQGTNQPQHF TGCAGTGCCTTGGGACAGGGAACGAATCAGCCCCAGCATTTT
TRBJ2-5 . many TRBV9 CASSGSRGETQYF TGTGCCAGCAGCGGGAGCAGGGGAGAGACCCAGTACTTC
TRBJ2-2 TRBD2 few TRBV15 CATSRGLALTGELFF TGTGCCACCAGCAGAGGACTAGCGCTCACCGGGGAGCTGTTTTTT
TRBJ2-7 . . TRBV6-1 CAGSEQGDEQYF TGTGCCGGCAGTGAACAAGGGGACGAGCAGTACTTC
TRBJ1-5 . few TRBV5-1 CASSPRGGGDQPQHF TGCGCCAGCAGCCCTCGGGGGGGAGGTGATCAGCCCCAGCATTTT
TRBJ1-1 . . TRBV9 CASSVDPRTANTEAFF TGTGCCAGCAGCGTAGACCCCCGGACAGCAAACACTGAAGCTTTCTTT
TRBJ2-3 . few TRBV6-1 CASSVRYQSDTQYF TGTGCCAGCAGTGTGAGGTATCAATCAGATACGCAGTATTTT
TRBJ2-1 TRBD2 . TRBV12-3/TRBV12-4 CASSPETSPEQFF TGTGCCAGCAGCCCGGAGACTAGCCCTGAGCAGTTCTTC
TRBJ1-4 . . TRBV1 CTSSQEGWGSTNEKLFF TGCACCAGCAGCCAAGAGGGGTGGGGATCAACTAATGAAAAACTGTTTTTT
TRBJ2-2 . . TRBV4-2 CASSLRDSNTGELFF TGTGCCAGCAGCCTACGAGATTCGAACACCGGGGAGCTGTTTTTT
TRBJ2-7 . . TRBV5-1 CASSDQDRVYEQYF TGCGCCAGCAGCGATCAAGACCGGGTCTACGAGCAGTACTTC
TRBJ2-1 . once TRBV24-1 CATSDLGGAYNEQFF TGTGCCACCAGTGATTTGGGGGGAGCATACAATGAGCAGTTCTTC
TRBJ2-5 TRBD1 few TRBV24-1 CATRDRGPETQYF TGTGCCACCAGGGACAGGGGGCCGGAGACCCAGTACTTC
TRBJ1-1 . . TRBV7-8 CASSPRPRTEAFF TGTGCCAGCAGCCCGAGGCCGAGGACTGAAGCTTTCTTT
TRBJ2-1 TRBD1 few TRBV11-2 CASSPRDRGSSYNEQFF TGTGCCAGCAGCCCACGGGACAGGGGGAGCTCCTACAATGAGCAGTTCTTC
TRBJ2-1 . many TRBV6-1 CASSEGKVTFYNEQFF TGTGCCAGCAGTGAAGGCAAAGTAACCTTCTACAATGAGCAGTTCTTC
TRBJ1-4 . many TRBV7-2 CASSLNRGRREKLFF TGTGCCAGCAGCTTAAACAGAGGGCGTAGGGAAAAACTGTTTTTT
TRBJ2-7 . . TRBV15 CATSREGGNSYEQYF TGTGCCACCAGCAGAGAAGGGGGGAACTCCTACGAGCAGTACTTC
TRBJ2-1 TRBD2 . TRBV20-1 CSATVPGLAGDEQFF TGCAGTGCCACTGTCCCGGGACTAGCGGGTGATGAGCAGTTCTTC
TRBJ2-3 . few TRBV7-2 CASSLANSYTDTQYF TGTGCCAGCAGCTTAGCGAACAGCTACACAGATACGCAGTATTTT
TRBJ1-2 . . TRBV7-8 CASSLTGQLLYGYTF TGTGCCAGCAGCTTAACCGGACAGCTCCTCTATGGCTACACCTTC
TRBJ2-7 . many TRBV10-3 CAISDRGERGSDEQYF TGTGCCATCAGTGATAGAGGAGAAAGGGGTTCGGACGAGCAGTACTTC
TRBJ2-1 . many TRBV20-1 CSAPGSSYNEQFF TGCAGTGCCCCAGGAAGCTCCTACAATGAGCAGTTCTTC
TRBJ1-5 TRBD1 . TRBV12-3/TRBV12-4 CASSLIGTGNQPQHF TGTGCCAGCAGTTTAATAGGGACAGGGAATCAGCCCCAGCATTTT
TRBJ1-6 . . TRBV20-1 CCARLQVPVPENSPLHF TGCTGTGCTAGACTACAGGTCCCTGTCCCCGAGAATTCACCCCTCCACTTT
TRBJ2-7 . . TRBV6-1 CASRRDTYYEQYF TGTGCCAGCAGAAGGGACACCTACTACGAGCAGTACTTC
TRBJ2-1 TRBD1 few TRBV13 CASSPGTADNEQFF TGTGCCAGCAGCCCCGGGACAGCCGACAATGAGCAGTTCTTC
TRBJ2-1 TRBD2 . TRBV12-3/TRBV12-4 CASSLAGGGINEQFF TGTGCCAGCAGTTTAGCTGGCGGGGGGATCAATGAGCAGTTCTTC
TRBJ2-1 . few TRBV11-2 CASSVAPTLYNEQFF TGTGCCAGCAGCGTCGCTCCGACTCTTTACAATGAGCAGTTCTTC
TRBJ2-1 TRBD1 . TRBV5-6 CAGSLTGLNEQFF TGTGCCGGCAGCTTGACAGGGCTGAATGAGCAGTTCTTC
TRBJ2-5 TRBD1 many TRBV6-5 CASSFRGQETQYF TGTGCCAGCAGTTTCAGGGGGCAAGAGACCCAGTACTTC
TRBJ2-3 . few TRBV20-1 CSASRGDRDTDTQYF TGCAGTGCTAGTAGAGGGGACCGAGACACAGATACGCAGTATTTT
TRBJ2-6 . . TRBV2 CASYNHRATGANVLTF TGTGCCAGCTACAACCACAGGGCGACTGGGGCCAACGTCCTGACTTTC
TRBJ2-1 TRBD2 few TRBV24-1 CATSDNLAGIYNEQFF TGTGCCACCAGTGACAACTTAGCGGGGATTTACAATGAGCAGTTCTTC
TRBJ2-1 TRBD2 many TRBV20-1 CSARSPSGGYNEQFF TGCAGTGCTAGATCCCCCTCGGGGGGATACAATGAGCAGTTCTTC
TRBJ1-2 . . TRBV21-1 CASSNAEAPWTDGYTF TGTGCCAGCAGCAATGCGGAGGCCCCTTGGACTGATGGCTACACCTTC
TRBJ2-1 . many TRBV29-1 CSGEENEQFF TGCAGCGGGGAAGAGAATGAGCAGTTCTTC
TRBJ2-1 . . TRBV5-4 CASSPPSQAYNEQFF TGTGCCAGCAGCCCCCCTAGCCAAGCGTACAATGAGCAGTTCTTC
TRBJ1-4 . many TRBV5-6 CASSQSGTPSATNEKLFF TGTGCCAGCAGCCAATCCGGGACACCTAGTGCAACTAATGAAAAACTGTTTTTT
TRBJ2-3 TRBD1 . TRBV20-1 CSASIPGQRSTDTQYF TGCAGTGCTAGTATCCCGGGACAGCGTAGCACAGATACGCAGTATTTT
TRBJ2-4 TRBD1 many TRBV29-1 CSVDRGGNIQYF TGCAGCGTCGACAGGGGGGGGAACATTCAGTACTTC
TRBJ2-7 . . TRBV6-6 CAAGTGSSYEQYF TGTGCCGCCGGGACGGGGTCATCCTACGAGCAGTACTTC